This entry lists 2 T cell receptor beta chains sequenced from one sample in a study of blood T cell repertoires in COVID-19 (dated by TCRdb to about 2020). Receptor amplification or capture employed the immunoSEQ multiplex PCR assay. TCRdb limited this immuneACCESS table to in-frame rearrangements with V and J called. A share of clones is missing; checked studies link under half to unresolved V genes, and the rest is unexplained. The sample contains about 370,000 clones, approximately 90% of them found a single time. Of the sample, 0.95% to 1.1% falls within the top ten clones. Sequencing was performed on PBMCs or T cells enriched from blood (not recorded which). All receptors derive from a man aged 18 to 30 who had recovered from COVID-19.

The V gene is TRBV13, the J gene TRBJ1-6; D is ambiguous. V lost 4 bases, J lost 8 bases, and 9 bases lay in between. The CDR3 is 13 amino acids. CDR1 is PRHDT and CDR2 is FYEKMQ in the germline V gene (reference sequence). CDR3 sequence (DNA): TGTGCCAGCAGCTCCCGACGGGATTCACCCCTCCACTTT. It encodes CASSSRRDSPLHF.

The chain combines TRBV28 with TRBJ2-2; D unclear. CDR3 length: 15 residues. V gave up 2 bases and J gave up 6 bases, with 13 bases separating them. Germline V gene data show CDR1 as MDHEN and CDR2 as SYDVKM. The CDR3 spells CASSLMVTLPGELFF. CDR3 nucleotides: TGTGCCAGCAGTTTAATGGTAACTCTTCCCGGGGAGCTGTTTTTT.